This T cell receptor (beta chain) was found in a study of blood T cells in healthy people across ages. The wider study: About one barcoded TCR beta cDNA was captured per two T cells.

Germline V CDR1 and CDR2: MNHEY, SVGEGT. CDR3 size: 16 residues. With 9 bases clipped from V and 5 bases from J, the junction kept 15 bases outside the gene matches. This clonotype was observed a handful of times. Samples had at least 6 million PBMCs isolated from them. The second PCR ran about 6 to 11 cycles with a sample-barcoded 5' primer and J-beta primers. TCRdb re-derived calls from the 5' RACE reads in MiXCR, one entry per CDR3 protein. The sample holds about a million distinct CDR3 sequences, 35% to 40% seen once. The chain links TRBV6-2 or TRBV6-3 to TRBJ2-3; TRBD2 matches 9 bases. Sequencing input: blood. The source of this sequence is a man younger than 30 in good health. The CDR3 DNA reads as TGTGCCAGTTCCCTCGGTGGGGGACTAGCAGAAGATACGCAGTATTTT. Amino acid sequence: CASSLGGGLAEDTQYF.